This is a list of T cell receptor beta chains from one sample in a study of beta chain features in type 1 diabetes. TCRdb's table, derived via immunoSEQ multiplex PCR, lists solely in-frame clones and lacks some. The sample contains around 400,000 clones, approximately 15% of which appear only once. Material for sequencing was naive CD4+ T cells from blood. The receptors were gathered from a woman between 18 and 29 years old in good health. Both conserved end residues are part of each CDR3.

>13|TRBV30|TRBJ2-5
CAWKTGGQETQYF
>14|TRBV28|TRBJ1-5
CASSSGQGTQPQHF
>15|TRBV10-3|TRBJ1-2
CATSPGQNLNYGYTF
>15|TRBV5-4|TRBJ2-5
CASSGGQVLQETQYF
>15|TRBV25-1|TRBJ2-7
CASSDPEGAPYEQYF
>13|TRBV7-9|TRBJ2-2
CASSSEMAGELFF
>12|TRBV28|TRBJ2-2
CAEQGEAGELFF
>14|TRBV9|TRBJ2-2
CASRGLAVTGELFF
>15|TRBV15|TRBJ2-3
CATSRDPRSTDTQYF
>15|TRBV7-9|TRBJ1-4
CASSRHGEANEKLFF
>17|TRBV9|TRBJ2-7
CASSPVDYPPTIYEQYF
>11|TRBV30|TRBJ1-2
CARDRVEGYTF
>14|TRBV6-5|TRBJ2-5
CASSLDRIQETQYF
>16|TRBV18|TRBJ1-1
CASSPQYGGPNTEAFF
>14|TRBV7-9|TRBJ2-5
CASSIGTGPETQYF
>16|TRBV4-2|TRBJ2-7
CASSPETGTGAYEQYF
>15|TRBV7-2|TRBJ2-1
CASSGSSGRHNEQFF
>18|TRBV4-3|TRBJ2-2
CASSQGLAGVTNTGELFF
>16|TRBV5-6|TRBJ2-5
CASSILLSGGLETQYF
>15|TRBV19|TRBJ2-3
CASSIGGPSTDTQYF
>14|TRBV7-2|TRBJ2-3
CASSLGPSADTQYF
>13|TRBV29-1|TRBJ1-1
CSVVVWLNTEAFF
>11|TRBV19|TRBJ2-5
CASRSGETQYF
>15|TRBV29-1|TRBJ2-2
CSATRDGTNTGELFF
>14|TRBV4-2|TRBJ2-7
CASSRTGETYEQYF
>15|TRBV28|TRBJ2-7
CASSLGGQSTYEQYF
>15|TRBV9|TRBJ2-2
CASSVNGAHTGELFF
>14|TRBV5-1|TRBJ1-1
CASSLVSGNTEAFF
>15|TRBV9|TRBJ2-1
CASSVSGGYGNEQFF
>13|TRBV29-1|TRBJ2-5
CSAQTGGWETQYF
>14|TRBV7-9|TRBJ1-2
CASIPGQGAFGYTF
>12|TRBV30|TRBJ1-1
CAWTREGTEAFF
>12|TRBV7-2|TRBJ1-2
CASSDRNYGYTF
>15|TRBV5-1|TRBJ2-5
CASSLATGNVETQYF
>13|TRBV4-1|TRBJ1-2
CASSPGVSGGYTF